These 23 T cell receptor beta chains share one sample of origin, sequenced in a study of sequential checkpoint blockade in melanoma. This sample's treatment: randomized to nivolumab then ipilimumab (arm A) or the reverse (arm B). Clones were sequenced by immunoSEQ multiplex PCR, and TCRdb holds only the in-frame ones, with some missing. The sample comprises 15,000 to 20,000 clones, roughly two thirds of which are singletons, and about 19% rests with the top ten. The sequences come from CD8+ T cells sorted from blood (inferred from file names), collected from a patient given nivolumab and ipilimumab in sequence. These receptors were obtained from a human donor with melanoma.

The chain has TRBV19 and TRBJ1-1; 8 positions match TRBD1. The CDR3 length is 15 residues. After removal of 4 bases from V and 3 bases from J, the junction contained 7 bases not matched to a gene. Germline V gene sequence: CDR1 LNHDA, CDR2 SQIVND (reference sequence). The CDR3 sequence is CASSTSDRGDTEAFF. The CDR3 DNA sequence: TGTGCCAGTAGTACCTCCGACAGGGGTGACACTGAAGCTTTCTTT.

The rearrangement links TRBV29-1 to TRBJ2-7; 8 nucleotides match TRBD1. Per germline, CDR1 SQVTM and CDR2 ANQGSEA. CDR3 length: 12 amino acids. The V gene end was trimmed by 4 bases and the J gene end by 6 bases; junction bases not matched to a gene: 5. Here the CDR3 reads CSVVGTGSEQYF. CDR3 nucleotides: TGCAGCGTTGTAGGGACAGGATCCGAGCAGTACTTC.

The chain joins TRBV4-1 to TRBJ2-1; the match to TRBD2 covers 8 bases. The germline V gene has CDR1 MGHRA and CDR2 YSYEKL. V lost 3 bases and J lost 2; bases outside the gene matches: 9. This CDR3 contains 17 residues. CDR3 in amino acids: CASSHPIAGPAYNEQFF. The CDR3 region has the DNA TGCGCCAGCAGCCATCCCATAGCGGGGCCAGCCTACAATGAGCAGTTCTTC.

V and J are TRBV11-2 and TRBJ1-5; TRBD1 matches 12 bases. The V segment lost 6 bases and the J segment 7 bases; nucleotides outside the gene matches: 13. The CDR3 is made up of 17 amino acids. CDR1 is SGHAT and CDR2 is FQNNGV in the germline V gene. DNA of the CDR3: TGTGCCAGCAGTCTCCTCCCGGGACAGGGGGCTGGGCAGCCCCAGCATTTT. Translating it yields CASSLLPGQGAGQPQHF.

V usage is TRBV6-5 and J usage is TRBJ2-7; no firm D call. The CDR3 is made up of 14 amino acids. Germline V CDR1 and CDR2: MNHEY, SVGAGI. V lost 2 bases and J 3 bases, leaving 11 bases between the germline ends. The CDR3, as DNA: TGTGCCAGCAGTTACAGGCGGTCCGGCTACGAGCAGTACTTC. Protein sequence: CASSYRRSGYEQYF.

This chain links TRBV5-4 with TRBJ2-3; 9 nucleotides align to TRBD1. This CDR3 spans 15 amino acids. The germline CDR1 and CDR2 sequences are SGHNT and YYREEE (reference sequence). With 5 bases clipped from V and 4 bases from J, the junction kept 8 bases outside the gene matches. DNA for the CDR3: TGTGCCAGCAGGGGGGGGACAGGGAGGGCAGATACGCAGTATTTT. The encoded protein is CASRGGTGRADTQYF.

This chain links TRBV13 with TRBJ1-1, with D hard to call. The V end lost 4 bases, the J end lost 7 bases, and 13 bases lay between the germline ends. The CDR3 is made up of 13 amino acids. Looked up from germline, CDR1 is PRHDT and CDR2 is FYEKMQ (reference sequence). The CDR3 nucleotides are TGTGCCAGCAGCTCCTCCCTAACTATTGAAGCTTTCTTT. Translation: CASSSSLTIEAFF.

The genes are TRBV29-1 and TRBJ2-5, with D perhaps matching TRBD1 (5 bases). Germline assignment: CDR1 SQVTM and CDR2 ANQGSEA. This CDR3 region has 13 residues. Trimming took 4 bases from V and 4 from J, leaving 13 bases between them. CDR3: CSVAPGLGETQYF. The CDR3 DNA sequence: TGCAGCGTTGCCCCAGGGTTGGGAGAGACCCAGTACTTC.

The V and J genes are TRBV5-1 and TRBJ1-1; 8 nucleotides match TRBD1. Germline V CDR1 and CDR2: SGHRS, YFSETQ. Unmatched junction bases numbered 5, after V lost 3 bases and J lost 4 bases. The CDR3 loop spans 14 amino acids. For the CDR3, the DNA is TGCGCCAGCAGCTGGTCGACAGGGGTCACTGAAGCTTTCTTT. Translating it yields CASSWSTGVTEAFF.

This clone was observed a single time. CDR3 DNA sequence: TGCGCCAGCAGCACCGGGACTATCTACGAGCAGTACTTC. This gives the protein CASSTGTIYEQYF. The chain uses TRBV5-1 and TRBJ2-7; TRBD2 matches 7 bases. With 4 bases clipped from V and 3 bases from J, the junction kept 4 bases outside the gene matches. The CDR3 runs 13 residues. Germline V gene lookup returns CDR1 SGHRS and CDR2 YFSETQ.

The chain has TRBV7-6 and TRBJ2-5, with D perhaps TRBD2 (6 bases). The germline gives CDR1 SGHVS, CDR2 FNYEAQ. This CDR3 contains 16 residues. V lost 1 base and J 7 bases, leaving 19 bases between the germline ends. CDR3: CASSLDPGRNFGTQYF. CDR3 DNA: TGTGCCAGCAGCTTAGACCCAGGGAGGAACTTCGGGACCCAGTACTTC.

The chain joins TRBV12-5 to TRBJ1-1; 7 bases match TRBD1. The germline V gene has CDR1 LGHNT and CDR2 FRNRAP. V lost 5 bases and J lost 4; bases outside the gene matches: 4. The CDR3 extends over 13 amino acids. The CDR3 bases are TGTGCTAGTGGTAAGGGACAGAGCACTGAAGCTTTCTTT. Protein product: CASGKGQSTEAFF.

The chain couples TRBV2 to TRBJ1-1; perhaps TRBD1 as D (5 bases). CDR3 length: 15 amino acids. V lost 5 bases to trimming and J lost 1 base, with 14 bases between them. CDR1 SNHLY and CDR2 FYNNEI come from the germline V gene. CDR3 DNA: TGTGCCAGCAGTCCCTTCAGGGCGGAGAACACTGAAGCTTTCTTT. This sequence encodes CASSPFRAENTEAFF.

The chain has TRBV19 and TRBJ2-3; 8 nucleotides align to TRBD2. The CDR3 has 13 amino acids. The trim removed 6 bases at V and 5 bases at J, leaving 4 bases unmatched. Germline values: CDR1 LNHDA, CDR2 SQIVND (reference sequence). The chain's CDR3 is CASSERGRDTQYF. Here the CDR3 DNA reads TGTGCCAGTAGCGAGCGGGGGAGAGATACGCAGTATTTT.

This chain connects TRBV2 to TRBJ1-4, with D perhaps matching TRBD1 (5 bases). V was clipped by 8 bases and J by 4 bases, with 17 bases between them. Per germline, CDR1 SNHLY and CDR2 FYNNEI. The CDR3 length is 15 residues. The chain's CDR3 is CASAGPPSGNEKLFF. The CDR3 DNA sequence: TGTGCCAGCGCAGGGCCACCTTCCGGTAATGAAAAACTGTTTTTT. The complete variable domain, with remaining parts taken from reference TRBV2 and TRBJ1-4, reads EPEVTQTPSHQVTQMGQEVILRCVPISNHLYFYWYRQILGQKVEFLVSFYNNEISEKSEIFDDQFSVERPDGSNFTLKIRSTKLEDSAMYFCASAGPPSGNEKLFFGSGTQLSVL.

The chain combines TRBV11-2 with TRBJ1-2, with D perhaps TRBD1 (6 bases). The CDR3 loop spans 14 amino acids. CDR1 SGHAT and CDR2 FQNNGV come from the germline V gene. Trimming removed 0 bases at V and 4 bases at J, with 9 bases between. The CDR3 DNA reads TGTGCCAGCAGCTTAGATACAGGGATCTATGGCTACACCTTC. It codes for CASSLDTGIYGYTF.

V and J are TRBV11-3 and TRBJ2-2, with a possible D match to TRBD1 (6 bases). This CDR3 region has 15 residues. Per germline, CDR1 SGHNT and CDR2 YENEEA. V gave up 2 bases and J gave up 2 bases, with 9 bases separating them. The CDR3, as DNA: TGTGCCAGCAGCTTATACAGGGCTAACACCGGGGAGCTGTTTTTT. Translation gives CASSLYRANTGELFF. Together with reference TRBV11-3 and TRBJ2-2, the CDR3 gives the full variable domain: EAGVVQSPRYKIIEKKQPVAFWCNPISGHNTLYWYLQNLGQGPELLIRYENEEAVDDSQLPKDRFSAERLKGVDSTLKIQPAELGDSAVYLCASSLYRANTGELFFGEGSRLTVL.

This clone came up once. Written as DNA, the CDR3 is TGTGCCAGCAGTCTGGACAGGGGAATAGACTACGAGCAGTACTTC. Translation: CASSLDRGIDYEQYF. The chain joins TRBV28 to TRBJ2-7; 9 positions agree with TRBD1. Per the germline V gene, CDR1 is MDHEN and CDR2 is SYDVKM. J was trimmed by 3 bases and V by 5 bases; bases with no gene match: 8. The CDR3 has 15 residues.

This clone has just one count. The chain couples TRBV13 to TRBJ2-1, with TRBD1 identical over 8 bases. The CDR3 consists of 15 residues. Germline-derived CDR1 and CDR2 are PRHDT and FYEKMQ (reference sequence). V lost 4 bases to trimming and J lost 5 bases; unmatched junction nucleotides: 7. CDR3 in DNA: TGTGCCAGCAGCTCACGGACAGGGACCCACAATGAGCAGTTCTTC. Translation gives CASSSRTGTHNEQFF.

The J gene is TRBJ2-7, the V gene TRBV7-8, with TRBD1 matching over 9 bases. Germline V lookup: CDR1 SGHVS, CDR2 FQNEAQ. Trimming removed 5 bases from V and 3 bases from J; junction bases left unmatched: 8. This CDR3 is 15 amino acids long. CDR3 protein: CASSTGQGIIYEQYF. The CDR3 coding sequence is TGTGCCAGCAGCACAGGACAGGGGATAATCTACGAGCAGTACTTC.

This CDR3 reads CASRPGTGVYGYTF. CDR3 nucleotides: TGTGCCAGCAGACCCGGGACAGGGGTCTATGGCTACACCTTC. This chain connects TRBV11-2 to TRBJ1-2; 10 bases are shared with TRBD1. The V segment lost 6 bases and the J segment 4 bases; nucleotides outside the gene matches: 5. The CDR3 loop spans 14 amino acids. The germline CDR1 and CDR2 sequences are SGHAT and FQNNGV.

This clone was detected a few times. The chain couples TRBV9 to TRBJ1-3; 7 nucleotides align to TRBD1. CDR1 SGDLS and CDR2 YYNGEE come from the germline V gene. The CDR3 totals 14 residues. V lost 0 bases and J lost 3; bases outside the gene matches: 0. CDR3 in DNA: TGTGCCAGCAGCGTAGCAGGGGGTGGAAACACCATATATTTT. Protein sequence: CASSVAGGGNTIYF.

J is TRBJ2-7 and V is TRBV7-9, with 9 positions matching TRBD1. The CDR3 spans 14 residues. Per germline, CDR1 SEHNR and CDR2 FQNEAQ (reference sequence). Losses at the gene ends were 5 bases for V and 3 bases for J; bases not matched to a gene: 5. The chain's CDR3 is CASSLRDRDYEQYF. For the CDR3, the DNA is TGTGCCAGCAGCCTCCGGGACAGGGACTACGAGCAGTACTTC.